The next 13 T cell receptor beta chains were all read from a single sample in a study of T cells in Graves' hyperthyroidism and ophthalmopathy. TCR beta CDR3 regions were amplified from RNA transcripts. During a first-round RT-PCR of the TCR CDR3, the HTBI primer set was used. One entry per CDR3 protein, called by TCRdb with MiXCR from the multiplex PCR reads. The table has about 400,000 distinct CDR3 sequences, over 12% seen once. Material: blood. These receptor sequences come from a man aged 50-59 years with Graves' ophthalmopathy.

Many counts were recorded for this clonotype. This rearrangement joins TRBV11-3 to TRBJ2-3, with TRBD1 identical over 10 bases. V was clipped by 3 bases and J by 4 bases; unmatched bases: 7. The germline V gene has CDR1 SGHNT and CDR2 YENEEA. This CDR3 has 16 amino acids. For the CDR3, the DNA is TGTGCCAGCAGCTTGGGGACAGGGGATGTGGCAGATACGCAGTATTTT. The encoded protein is CASSLGTGDVADTQYF.

This clonotype was observed at least ten times. V is TRBV7-6 and J is TRBJ2-7; possibly TRBD1 for D (5 bases). V was clipped by 2 bases and J by 6 bases, with 11 bases between them. The CDR3 is made up of 13 amino acids. Germline V gene sequence: CDR1 SGHVS, CDR2 FNYEAQ. CDR3 sequence (DNA): TGTGCCAGCAGCTTAAGTTGGGGCAGCGAGCAGTACTTC. This translates into CASSLSWGSEQYF.

This clonotype was found a few times. The genes are TRBV12-3 or TRBV12-4 and TRBJ2-3, with 7 bases aligning to TRBD2. The CDR3 length is 15 residues. The ends lost 4 bases at V and 3 bases at J; junction bases unmatched: 7. CDR3 amino acids: CASSYGLDTTDTQYF. DNA for the CDR3: TGTGCCAGCAGTTACGGACTAGACACTACAGATACGCAGTATTTT.

In this sample, this clonotype turned up many times. V gene TRBV11-2 combines with J gene TRBJ2-1; 14 nucleotides agree with TRBD2. The CDR3 covers 20 residues. J gave up 7 bases and V 5 bases, and 19 bases lay outside the gene matches. In germline, CDR1 is SGHAT, CDR2 FQNNGV. The chain's CDR3 is CASSPGTSGSHRLMRNEQFF. As DNA, the CDR3 is TGTGCCAGCAGCCCGGGGACTAGCGGGAGCCACAGATTGATGAGGAATGAGCAGTTCTTC.

This clonotype was picked up many times. The chain employs TRBV5-1 and TRBJ1-2; D gene ambiguous. The CDR3 spans 13 residues. V gave up 0 bases and J gave up 8 bases, with 11 bases separating them. Germline V gene sequence: CDR1 SGHRS, CDR2 YFSETQ. CDR3 nucleotide sequence: TGCGCCAGCAGCTTGGAGCCAGTAGGAGGCTACACCTTC. Translated: CASSLEPVGGYTF.

This clonotype was seen a handful of times. This may be a read error: a much more frequent sequence differs by one nucleotide. V usage is TRBV18 and J usage is TRBJ2-1; 8 nucleotides line up with TRBD1. Germline V gene data show CDR1 as KGHSH and CDR2 as LQKENI. V was clipped by 3 bases and J by 10 bases; unmatched bases: 8. The CDR3 length is 14 residues. CDR3 sequence reads: CASSPRDRSPEQFF. CDR3 DNA: TGTGCCAGCTCACCCCGGGACAGGTCCCCCGAGCAGTTCTTC.

This clonotype has only a few counts. The chain is built from TRBV27 and TRBJ2-2; possibly TRBD2 for D (6 bases). The CDR3 extends over 14 amino acids. Germline V lookup: CDR1 MNHEY, CDR2 SMNVEV (reference sequence). Trimming removed 5 bases from V and 5 bases from J, with 12 bases in between. CDR3 nucleotides: TGTGCCAGCAGTATAGGGACTTGGACCGGGGAGCTGTTTTTT. This gives the protein CASSIGTWTGELFF.

This clonotype was picked up a small number of times. CDR3 sequence reads: CATSRPDRREKLFF. The CDR3 DNA follows: TGTGCCACCAGCAGACCTGACAGGAGGGAAAAACTGTTTTTT. This chain connects TRBV15 to TRBJ1-4; a weak D match, TRBD1 (6 bases). Trimming removed 2 bases at V and 8 bases at J, with 12 bases between. The CDR3 is 14 amino acids. Germline CDR1 is LNHNV and CDR2 is YYDKDF (reference sequence).

This clonotype was detected once. V and J are TRBV29-1 and TRBJ1-2; D remains ambiguous. Trimming removed 3 bases at V and 4 bases at J, with 12 bases between. The germline V gene has CDR1 SQVTM and CDR2 ANQGSEA. CDR3 length: 13 residues. CDR3 region: CSVENRVGYGYTF. The DNA of the CDR3 is TGCAGCGTTGAGAATAGGGTGGGCTATGGCTACACCTTC.

The rearrangement links TRBV6-1 to TRBJ1-5; no definite D call. Trimming pared 2 bases from V and 0 bases from J, leaving 8 bases between. CDR1 and CDR2 (germline): MNHNS, SASEGT. The CDR3 length is 15 residues. The CDR3 sequence: CASSENTVSNQPQHF. The CDR3 coding sequence is TGTGCCAGCAGTGAAAATACGGTTAGCAATCAGCCCCAGCATTTT.

This clonotype was counted ten times or more. CDR3 residues: CASSLAGGEAFF. The CDR3 DNA reads as TGTGCCAGCAGCCTCGCCGGGGGTGAAGCTTTCTTT. The gene calls are TRBV3-1 and TRBJ1-1; D is perhaps TRBD1 (5 bases). The V and J ends lost 4 bases and 7 bases respectively, with 10 bases between them. This CDR3 spans 12 amino acids. The V gene's germline CDR1 is LGHDT and CDR2 YNNKEL (reference sequence).

This clonotype has ten or more counts. The CDR3 DNA reads as TGCAGCGTTTTTAGGTGGGGCGATGGCTTTTCGGACAATGAGCAGTTCTTC. It codes for CSVFRWGDGFSDNEQFF. This chain uses TRBV29-1 with TRBJ2-1; TRBD1 might be the D (5 bases). This CDR3 comprises 17 residues. CDR1 SQVTM and CDR2 ANQGSEA come from the germline V gene. The ends were cut back, 5 bases at V and 5 bases at J, with 25 bases in the middle.

The gene calls are TRBV24-1 and TRBJ1-1, with D perhaps TRBD1 (6 bases). Trimming removed 4 bases from V and 11 bases from J, with 13 bases in between. Germline lookup yields CDR1 KGHDR and CDR2 SFDVKD. The CDR3 consists of 12 residues. In DNA, the CDR3 is TGTGCCACCAGTGAAGGGGGAGGGTACGCTTTCTTT. It specifies CATSEGGGYAFF.